This T cell receptor beta chain stems from a study of blood T cell repertoires in COVID-19. Assay used: immunoSEQ multiplex PCR; TCRdb lists only in-frame clones, some missing. The data contain some 260,000 clones, 65% to 80% of them seen just once; the ten biggest clones take up approximately 4%. V trimming: 6 bases; J trimming: 6 bases; junction bases outside the gene matches: 10. The CDR3 extends over 15 amino acids. The germline CDR1 and CDR2 sequences are ENHRY and SYGVKD. The sample consisted of peripheral blood. The V and J genes are TRBV10-3 and TRBJ2-3, with 9 bases that match TRBD1. The receptor was isolated from a woman aged 40 to 50 with active or convalescent COVID-19. In DNA form, the CDR3 reads TGTGCCATCAGACCGGGACAGGGATCGATTGATACGCAGTATTTT. Amino acid sequence: CAIRPGQGSIDTQYF.